The present TCR beta chain was sequenced within a study of TIL therapy for anti-PD-1-resistant metastatic lung cancer. Study-level background: Most patients had lung adenocarcinoma; several tumors were EGFR-mutant, two ALK-rearranged; half smoked currently or formerly. Tumors carried a median roughly 1.5 non-synonymous mutations per megabase.

Time point meaning: pre-treatment sample, taken before nivolumab and TIL therapy. The libraries were made with immunoSEQ v3. Data came from immunoSEQ multiplex PCR; TCRdb stores just in-frame clones and leaves some out. The sample contains 50,000 to 65,000 clones, 69% of which appear only once. The CDR3 extends over 16 amino acids. Looked up from germline, CDR1 is KGHSH and CDR2 is LQKENI. With V trimmed by 6 bases and J by 7 bases, 15 bases remained unmatched. The clonotype originates from a person aged 25 to 85 with non-small cell lung cancer. This specimen was blood, taken at baseline. The chain employs TRBV18 and TRBJ2-1, with TRBD2 matching over 7 bases. The CDR3 spells CASSPAWREYRNEQFF. The CDR3 DNA reads as TGTGCCAGCTCGCCTGCGTGGCGGGAGTATAGGAATGAGCAGTTCTTC. The full variable domain, completed using reference TRBV18 and TRBJ2-1, is NAGVMQNPRHLVRRRGQEARLRCSPMKGHSHVYWYRQLPEEGLKFMVYLQKENIIDESGMPKERFSAEFPKEGPSILRIQQVVRGDSAAYFCASSPAWREYRNEQFFGPGTRLTVL.